These T cell receptor beta chains were read from a single sample in a study of human T cells and chemical hapten exposure. Via MiXCR, TCRdb re-called the RACE reads, giving one row per CDR3 protein. The data contain 70,000 or so distinct CDR3 sequences, roughly 10% of them singletons. Material: whole blood, obtained in connection with sensitization to the hapten diphenylcyclopropenone (DPC). Receptors were obtained from a woman in her 50s with alopecia areata. Some clones in this sample may be carry-over from other donors' samples. Both conserved end residues are part of each CDR3. Fields, in order: J gene, V gene, D gene, clone size, CDR3 protein, CDR3 DNA. The D gene is left open where the match is weak. Expanded clones are given a class, and other clones once, few, many or no size at all.

J gene: TRBJ1-1; V gene: TRBV25-1; D gene: TRBD1; clone size: few; CDR3 protein: CASSDKKTGGLTEAFF; CDR3 DNA: TGTGCCAGCAGTGACAAGAAAACAGGGGGCTTGACTGAAGCTTTCTTT
J gene: TRBJ2-6; V gene: TRBV28; D gene: -; clone size: many; CDR3 protein: CASSPTGTSGANVLTF; CDR3 DNA: TGTGCCAGCAGTCCCACCGGGACCTCTGGGGCCAACGTCCTGACTTTC
J gene: TRBJ2-7; V gene: TRBV18; D gene: -; clone size: many; CDR3 protein: CASSPRGYEQYF; CDR3 DNA: TGTGCCAGCTCACCAAGGGGTTACGAGCAGTACTTC
J gene: TRBJ2-7; V gene: TRBV7-2; D gene: TRBD1; clone size: many; CDR3 protein: CASSLEDRAGEQYF; CDR3 DNA: TGTGCCAGCAGCTTAGAGGACAGGGCAGGCGAGCAGTACTTC
J gene: TRBJ1-5; V gene: TRBV7-2; D gene: -; clone size: many; CDR3 protein: CASSPQGMGNQPQHF; CDR3 DNA: TGTGCCAGCAGCCCGCAGGGGATGGGCAATCAGCCCCAGCATTTT
J gene: TRBJ2-1; V gene: TRBV7-2; D gene: -; clone size: -; CDR3 protein: CASSSTDFTGEQFF; CDR3 DNA: TGTGCCAGCAGCTCTACCGACTTTACGGGTGAGCAGTTCTTC
J gene: TRBJ2-1; V gene: TRBV6-5; D gene: TRBD2; clone size: -; CDR3 protein: CASSSTSVYVGNEQFF; CDR3 DNA: TGTGCCAGCAGTTCAACTAGCGTTTACGTGGGCAATGAGCAGTTCTTC
J gene: TRBJ1-2; V gene: TRBV3-1; D gene: -; clone size: many; CDR3 protein: CASSPLGFDYGYTF; CDR3 DNA: TGTGCCAGCAGCCCGTTAGGATTCGACTATGGCTACACCTTC
J gene: TRBJ2-5; V gene: TRBV29-1; D gene: TRBD2; clone size: many; CDR3 protein: CSVPNPPGLAGPSRGQETQYF; CDR3 DNA: TGCAGCGTACCGAACCCCCCGGGACTAGCGGGGCCATCCCGGGGCCAAGAGACCCAGTACTTC
J gene: TRBJ1-1; V gene: TRBV28; D gene: -; clone size: many; CDR3 protein: CASKEGLTEAFF; CDR3 DNA: TGTGCCAGCAAGGAGGGGTTGACTGAAGCTTTCTTT
J gene: TRBJ1-2; V gene: TRBV28; D gene: -; clone size: -; CDR3 protein: CASSFQAHYGYTF; CDR3 DNA: TGTGCCAGCAGTTTCCAGGCTCACTATGGCTACACCTTC
J gene: TRBJ1-2; V gene: TRBV18; D gene: -; clone size: many; CDR3 protein: CASSPDSINYGYTF; CDR3 DNA: TGTGCCAGCTCACCGGACAGCATCAACTATGGCTACACCTTC
J gene: TRBJ2-3; V gene: TRBV24-1; D gene: TRBD2; clone size: many; CDR3 protein: CATSDPTSGDTQYF; CDR3 DNA: TGTGCCACCAGTGACCCTACTAGCGGCGATACGCAGTATTTT
J gene: TRBJ1-5; V gene: TRBV6-1; D gene: -; clone size: many; CDR3 protein: CASSEGGGAPQHF; CDR3 DNA: TGTGCCAGCAGTGAAGGGGGGGGCGCGCCCCAGCATTTT
J gene: TRBJ2-1; V gene: TRBV4-3; D gene: -; clone size: -; CDR3 protein: CASSQDSGTYNEQFF; CDR3 DNA: TGCGCCAGCAGCCAAGATAGCGGAACCTACAATGAGCAGTTCTTC
J gene: TRBJ2-1; V gene: TRBV11-2; D gene: -; clone size: many; CDR3 protein: CASSLIYRSYNEQFF; CDR3 DNA: TGTGCCAGCAGCTTAATCTACCGCTCCTACAATGAGCAGTTCTTC
J gene: TRBJ2-7; V gene: TRBV6-6; D gene: -; clone size: -; CDR3 protein: CASNGGPSEDEQYF; CDR3 DNA: TGTGCCAGCAACGGGGGCCCATCTGAAGACGAGCAGTACTTC
J gene: TRBJ1-5; V gene: TRBV27; D gene: -; clone size: many; CDR3 protein: CASSSLGQADQPQHF; CDR3 DNA: TGTGCCAGCAGTTCACTCGGGCAGGCGGATCAGCCCCAGCATTTT
J gene: TRBJ1-4; V gene: TRBV28; D gene: -; clone size: -; CDR3 protein: CASKRGWSNEKLFF; CDR3 DNA: TGTGCCTCAAAAAGGGGGTGGAGTAATGAAAAACTGTTTTTT
J gene: TRBJ2-2; V gene: TRBV7-2; D gene: -; clone size: few; CDR3 protein: CASSAARGGTGELFF; CDR3 DNA: TGTGCCAGCAGCGCCGCACGGGGCGGGACCGGGGAGCTGTTTTTT
J gene: TRBJ1-5; V gene: TRBV20-1; D gene: -; clone size: few; CDR3 protein: CSARVPDVGNQPQHF; CDR3 DNA: TGCAGTGCTAGGGTTCCGGACGTTGGGAATCAGCCCCAGCATTTT
J gene: TRBJ2-5; V gene: TRBV5-4; D gene: TRBD1; clone size: many; CDR3 protein: CASTTGALQETQYF; CDR3 DNA: TGTGCCAGCACGACAGGGGCCCTCCAAGAGACCCAGTACTTC
J gene: TRBJ2-2; V gene: TRBV4-1; D gene: TRBD1; clone size: many; CDR3 protein: CASSQAGTVTGELFF; CDR3 DNA: TGCGCCAGCAGCCAAGCAGGGACAGTCACCGGGGAGCTGTTTTTT
J gene: TRBJ2-5; V gene: TRBV18; D gene: -; clone size: many; CDR3 protein: CASSPGLQETQYF; CDR3 DNA: TGTGCCAGCTCACCTGGGCTCCAAGAGACCCAGTACTTC